This TCR beta chain was captured by sequencing in a study of blood T cell repertoires in COVID-19. Study summary: The study drew acute and convalescent COVID-19 samples from the United States, Italy and Spain. In each case, the material was cDNA or gDNA derived from T cells, B-cell-depleted T cells, or PBMCs.

Assay: immunoSEQ multiplex PCR; the TCRdb copy retains only in-frame clones and omits some. In the table there are a few hundred thousand clones, approximately 78% of which are singletons. Sequenced input: peripheral blood. The receptor comes from a woman in her late teens or twenties with acute or convalescent COVID-19.

The CDR3 sequence is CASTLAGGPRNEQFF. In nucleotides, the CDR3 is TGTGCCAGCACCCTAGCGGGAGGGCCACGCAATGAGCAGTTCTTC. The chain uses TRBV5-6 and TRBJ2-1; 12 bases line up with TRBD2. J gave up 6 bases and V 6 bases, and 7 bases lay outside the gene matches. Germline lookup yields CDR1 SGHDT and CDR2 YYEEEE. The CDR3 length is 15 residues.